The 15 T cell receptor beta chains reported below all come from one sample, sequenced in a study of blood T cells in healthy people across ages. Sample-barcoded 5' priming and a J-beta primer mix drove a second PCR of roughly 7 to 11 cycles. TCRdb used MiXCR to reprocess the 5' RACE reads, holding one entry per CDR3 protein. The repertoire has more than 650,000 distinct CDR3 sequences, roughly 20% of them found once; the top ten carry roughly 22%. Sequencing was carried out using blood. These TCRs come from a man in his 70s in good health.

This clonotype was recorded a few times. CDR3 nucleotide sequence: TGTGCCAGCAGGCCCAGCGGTTCAGATACGCAGTATTTT. Amino acids: CASRPSGSDTQYF. The genes are TRBV12-3 or TRBV12-4 and TRBJ2-3, with D tentatively TRBD2 (5 bases). This CDR3 has 13 amino acids. V dropped 6 bases and J dropped 4 bases, with 11 bases sitting between them.

This clonotype turned up a few times. V and J are TRBV11-2 and TRBJ2-5; D is ambiguous. The ends were cut back, 0 bases at V and 1 base at J, with 6 bases in the middle. The germline V gene encodes CDR1 SGHAT and CDR2 FQNNGV. The CDR3 length is 14 residues. The CDR3 DNA sequence: TGTGCCAGCAGCTTAGATGTGGCCCAAGAGACCCAGTACTTC. Encoded protein: CASSLDVAQETQYF.

There are a few counts of this clonotype. The chain links TRBV10-2 to TRBJ1-2; TRBD1 aligns across 8 bases. This CDR3 contains 13 residues. With V trimmed by 6 bases and J by 8 bases, 8 bases remained unmatched. Germline values: CDR1 WSHSY, CDR2 SAAADI. The CDR3 DNA reads TGCGCCAGCAGCCTGACAGGGGATGGAGGCTACACCTTC. This sequence encodes CASSLTGDGGYTF.

V is TRBV19 and J is TRBJ2-5, with 7 bases that match TRBD2. This CDR3 spans 14 amino acids. Germline V gives CDR1 LNHDA, CDR2 SQIVND (reference sequence). J was trimmed by 7 bases and V by 1 base; bases with no gene match: 6. CDR3 amino acids: CASSIAGLVGTQYF. In DNA form, the CDR3 reads TGTGCCAGTAGTATAGCCGGACTAGTCGGGACCCAGTACTTC.

Comment on this clonotype: Relative to the germline gene, one junction end is altered; a read error may explain this. The J gene is TRBJ1-1, the V gene TRBV20-1, with unresolved D. CDR1 is DFQATT and CDR2 is SNEGSKA in the germline V gene (reference sequence). This CDR3 region has 14 residues. The CDR3 region has the DNA TGCAGTGCTAGAGAGTGGTTGGGGAAGACTGGAGCTTTCTTT. It codes for CSAREWLGKTGAFF.

The table lists this clonotype with a few counts. The chain recombines TRBV6-2 or TRBV6-3 with TRBJ2-1; TRBD2 matches 12 bases. Losses at the gene ends were 2 bases for V and 4 bases for J; bases not matched to a gene: 6. CDR3 length: 17 amino acids. Germline-derived CDR1 and CDR2 are MNHEY and SVGEGT. As DNA, the CDR3 is TGTGCCAGCAGTTACCCCCAGACTAGCGGGAGTTACAATGAGCAGTTCTTC. Protein product: CASSYPQTSGSYNEQFF.

This chain links TRBV24-1 with TRBJ2-5, with D maybe TRBD1 (5 bases). The J call may be faulty, since TRBJ2-1 better matches the DNA end. This CDR3 has 12 amino acids. Germline V gives CDR1 KGHDR, CDR2 SFDVKD. CDR3 protein: CATSPGIGEQFF. In nucleotides, the CDR3 is TGTGCCACCAGTCCAGGGATTGGTGAGCAGTTCTTC.

The chain uses TRBV24-1 and TRBJ2-1; TRBD2 matches at 10 bases. With V trimmed by 3 bases and J by 7 bases, 11 bases remained unmatched. The CDR3 consists of 17 residues. Per germline, CDR1 KGHDR and CDR2 SFDVKD. The CDR3 loop is CATSDGASGRIANEQFF. The CDR3, as DNA: TGTGCCACCAGTGATGGGGCTAGCGGGAGAATTGCAAATGAGCAGTTCTTC.

The V call is TRBV4-3, the J call TRBJ2-1; 8 bases line up with TRBD2. The CDR3 has 14 amino acids. Germline CDR1 reads LGHNA; CDR2 reads YSLEER. With 4 bases clipped from V and 8 bases from J, the junction kept 7 bases outside the gene matches. The CDR3 protein is CASSRGGRMHEQFF. As DNA, the CDR3 is TGCGCCAGCAGCCGGGGCGGGAGGATGCATGAGCAGTTCTTC.

This clonotype was picked up many times. V usage is TRBV18 and J usage is TRBJ2-5, with 10 nucleotides matching TRBD2. The ends lost 5 bases at V and 5 bases at J; junction bases unmatched: 2. The CDR3 is made up of 13 amino acids. The germline V gene encodes CDR1 KGHSH and CDR2 LQKENI. The CDR3: CASSTGLAETQYF. CDR3 sequence (DNA): TGTGCCAGCTCAACGGGACTAGCGGAGACCCAGTACTTC.

This clonotype appeared a few times. A junction end diverges from the germline sequence, so it may reflect a read error. J is TRBJ2-1 and V is TRBV29-1, with D possibly being TRBD1 (6 bases). The CDR3 contains 14 residues. Germline V gives CDR1 SQVTM, CDR2 ANQGSEA. The CDR3 DNA reads as TGCAGCGTTGCTTTTTTGGGGGCCTACAATGGGCAGTTCTTC. Protein sequence: CSVAFLGAYNGQFF.

CDR3 in DNA: TGTGCCAGTACCAGGGTGGATCGAAACACTGAAGCTTTCTTT. It encodes CASTRVDRNTEAFF. The chain joins TRBV19 to TRBJ1-1; weak D call: TRBD1 (5 bases). The V gene lost 7 bases and the J gene lost 2 bases, with 14 bases spanning the gap. The CDR3 contains 14 residues. Germline CDR1 LNHDA, CDR2 SQIVND (reference sequence).

This clonotype turned up a few times. This chain uses TRBV5-1 with TRBJ1-1; 8 nucleotides match TRBD1. This CDR3 comprises 15 residues. Germline CDR1 SGHRS, CDR2 YFSETQ. Trimming took 4 bases from V and 5 from J; bases not matched to a gene: 10. The CDR3 spells CASSLRQGRGTEAFF. The CDR3 region has the DNA TGCGCCAGCAGCCTGAGACAGGGGAGGGGGACTGAAGCTTTCTTT.

This clonotype has only a few counts. The chain recombines TRBV9 with TRBJ1-2; D is unclear. Germline-derived CDR1 and CDR2 are SGDLS and YYNGEE. The CDR3 sequence is 12 residues long. Deletions cut 0 bases from V and 8 bases from J, with 8 bases between. CDR3 DNA: TGTGCCAGCAGCGTAGTAGCTTTCGGCTACACCTTC. This gives the protein CASSVVAFGYTF. Using reference TRBV9 and TRBJ1-2 for the parts outside the CDR3, the full variable domain is DSGVTQTPKHLITATGQRVTLRCSPRSGDLSVYWYQQSLDQGLQFLIQYYNGEERAKGNILERFSAQQFPDLHSELNLSSLELGDSALYFCASSVVAFGYTFGSGTRLTVV.

The chain couples TRBV7-2 to TRBJ2-1; D possibly corresponds to TRBD2 (6 bases). Trimming stripped 2 bases from V and 10 bases from J, with 15 bases between. There are 14 residues in the CDR3. Germline V lookup: CDR1 SGHTA, CDR2 FQGNSA. The CDR3 nucleotides are TGTGCCAGCAGCTTACGACTAGGAGAATTAGAGCAGTTCTTC. It is translated as CASSLRLGELEQFF.